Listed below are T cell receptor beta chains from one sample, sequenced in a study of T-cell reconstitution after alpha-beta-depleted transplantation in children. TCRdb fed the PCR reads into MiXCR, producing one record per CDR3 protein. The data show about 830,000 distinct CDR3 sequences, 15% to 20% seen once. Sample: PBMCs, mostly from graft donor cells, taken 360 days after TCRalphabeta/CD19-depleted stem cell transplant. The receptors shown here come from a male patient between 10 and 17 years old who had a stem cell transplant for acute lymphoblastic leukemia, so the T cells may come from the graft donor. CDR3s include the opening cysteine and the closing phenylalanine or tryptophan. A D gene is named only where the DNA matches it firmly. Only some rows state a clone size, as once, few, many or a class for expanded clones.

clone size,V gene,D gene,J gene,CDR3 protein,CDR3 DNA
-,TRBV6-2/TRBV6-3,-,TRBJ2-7,CASSIADEQYF,TGTGCCAGCAGTATCGCGGACGAGCAGTACTTC
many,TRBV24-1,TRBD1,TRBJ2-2,CATSDPDPDRGWYTGELFF,TGTGCCACCAGTGACCCAGACCCGGACAGGGGTTGGTACACCGGGGAGCTGTTTTTT
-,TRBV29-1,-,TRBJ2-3,CSSTLTDTQYF,TGCAGCTCTACCTTAACAGATACGCAGTATTTT
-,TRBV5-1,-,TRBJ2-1,CASSPPGLSGYNEQFF,TGCGCCAGCAGCCCCCCCGGACTATCAGGCTACAATGAGCAGTTCTTC
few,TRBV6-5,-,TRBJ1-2,CASSYSDGPYGYTF,TGTGCCAGCAGTTACTCCGACGGACCCTATGGCTACACCTTC
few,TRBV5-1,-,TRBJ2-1,CASSPGPLGASNEQFF,TGCGCCAGCAGCCCCGGCCCCCTGGGGGCGTCAAATGAGCAGTTCTTC
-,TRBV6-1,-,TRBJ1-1,CASGSLLSQGLNTEAFF,TGTGCCAGCGGGTCCCTTTTAAGTCAGGGCTTGAACACTGAAGCTTTCTTT
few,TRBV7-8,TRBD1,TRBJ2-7,CASSTRDRNYEQYF,TGTGCCAGCAGCACGAGGGACAGGAACTACGAGCAGTACTTC
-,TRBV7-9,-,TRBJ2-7,CASSPAGNNEQYF,TGTGCCAGCAGCCCGGCAGGGAATAACGAGCAGTACTTC
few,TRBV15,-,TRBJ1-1,CATSRDRAEAMPEAFF,TGTGCCACCAGCAGAGATCGCGCGGAGGCCATGCCTGAAGCTTTCTTT
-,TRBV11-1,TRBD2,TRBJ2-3,CASSASTPGLAGEVGTDTQYF,TGTGCCAGCAGCGCCAGTACTCCGGGACTAGCGGGAGAAGTGGGCACAGATACGCAGTATTTT
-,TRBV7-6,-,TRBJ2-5,CASSPQAVSDWYQETQYF,TGTGCCAGCAGCCCCCAGGCGGTATCCGATTGGTACCAAGAGACCCAGTACTTC
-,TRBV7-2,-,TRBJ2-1,CASSFPRDSSSYNEQFF,TGTGCCAGCAGCTTTCCTCGGGACTCGAGCTCCTACAATGAGCAGTTCTTC
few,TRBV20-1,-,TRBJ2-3,CSARGLGWYTDTQYF,TGCAGTGCTAGAGGACTAGGGTGGTACACAGATACGCAGTATTTT
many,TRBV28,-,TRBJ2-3,CASSRRDTQYF,TGTGCCAGCAGTAGGCGAGATACGCAGTATTTT
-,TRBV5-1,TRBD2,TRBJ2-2,CASSLWLAGGTGELFF,TGCGCCAGCAGCTTGTGGCTAGCGGGAGGCACCGGGGAGCTGTTTTTT
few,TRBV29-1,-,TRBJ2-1,CSVVGYVGNEQFF,TGCAGCGTTGTGGGTTATGTGGGCAATGAGCAGTTCTTC
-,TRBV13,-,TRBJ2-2,CASSLGHVLSAEINTGELFF,TGTGCCAGCAGCTTAGGCCATGTTTTGTCAGCAGAGATAAACACCGGGGAGCTGTTTTTT
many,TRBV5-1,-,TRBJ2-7,CASSFQRDYEQYF,TGCGCCAGCAGCTTCCAGCGAGACTACGAGCAGTACTTC
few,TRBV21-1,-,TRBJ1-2,CASSKILILGTYYGYTF,TGTGCCAGCAGCAAAATTCTGATCCTAGGGACCTACTATGGCTACACCTTC
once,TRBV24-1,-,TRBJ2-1,CATSDQGASGYHGQFF,TGTGCCACCAGTGATCAGGGGGCTAGCGGGTATCATGGGCAGTTCTTC
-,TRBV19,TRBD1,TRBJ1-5,CASSTTGTGIQPQHF,TGTGCCAGTAGTACAACCGGGACAGGAATTCAGCCCCAGCATTTT
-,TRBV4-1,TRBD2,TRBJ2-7,CASSDTGTSRDEQYF,TGCGCCAGCAGCGACACCGGGACTAGCAGGGACGAGCAGTACTTC
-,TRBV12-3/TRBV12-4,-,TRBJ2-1,CASSLWTLSYNEQFF,TGTGCCAGCAGTTTATGGACGCTTTCCTACAATGAGCAGTTCTTC
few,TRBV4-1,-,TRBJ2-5,CASSQATRETQYF,TGCGCCAGCAGCCAAGCGACCAGGGAGACCCAGTACTTC
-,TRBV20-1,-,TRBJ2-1,CSARPPVEGAYNEQFF,TGCAGTGCTAGACCCCCGGTCGAAGGGGCCTACAATGAGCAGTTCTTC
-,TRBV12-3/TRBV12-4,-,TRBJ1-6,CASSPPLLGSYNSPLHF,TGTGCCAGCAGTCCCCCCCTACTGGGCAGCTATAATTCACCCCTCCACTTT
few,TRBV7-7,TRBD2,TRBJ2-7,CASSAGLAGDEQYF,TGTGCCAGCAGCGCAGGACTAGCGGGAGACGAGCAGTACTTC
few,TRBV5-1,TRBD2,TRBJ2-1,CASSLALAGVTEQFF,TGCGCCAGCAGCTTGGCTCTAGCGGGAGTGACTGAGCAGTTCTTC
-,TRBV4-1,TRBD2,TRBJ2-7,CASSGIAGRLGLSEQYF,TGCGCCAGCAGCGGTATAGCGGGAAGACTTGGTTTATCCGAGCAGTACTTC
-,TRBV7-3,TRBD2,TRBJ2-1,CASSAGLAVEQFF,TGTGCCAGCAGCGCCGGACTAGCAGTTGAGCAGTTCTTC
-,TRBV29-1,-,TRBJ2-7,CSGKGPRSYEQYF,TGCAGCGGCAAAGGTCCGAGGTCCTACGAGCAGTACTTC
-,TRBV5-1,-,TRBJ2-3,CASSLRVGLSTDTQYF,TGCGCCAGCAGCTTGAGGGTTGGCCTCAGCACAGATACGCAGTATTTT
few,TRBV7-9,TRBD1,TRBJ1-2,CASSPSRTGGNGYTF,TGTGCCAGCAGCCCCTCCCGGACAGGGGGTAATGGCTACACCTTC
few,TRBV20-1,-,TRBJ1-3,CSARRDTAGNTIYF,TGCAGTGCTAGAAGAGACACGGCTGGAAACACCATATATTTT
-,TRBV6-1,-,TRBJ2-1,CASTTTDRNYNEQFF,TGTGCCAGCACCACTACGGACAGAAACTACAATGAGCAGTTCTTC
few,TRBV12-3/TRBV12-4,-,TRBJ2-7,CASSQNRVPYEQYF,TGTGCCAGCAGCCAAAACAGGGTACCCTACGAGCAGTACTTC
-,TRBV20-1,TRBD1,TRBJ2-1,CSASRTGNEQFF,TGCAGTGCTAGCAGGACAGGTAATGAGCAGTTCTTC
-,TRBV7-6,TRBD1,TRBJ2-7,CASSFGTGQTYEQYF,TGTGCCAGCAGCTTCGGGACAGGGCAAACCTACGAGCAGTACTTC
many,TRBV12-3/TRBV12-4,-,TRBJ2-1,CASSPGGNNEQFF,TGTGCCAGCAGTCCCGGAGGGAACAATGAGCAGTTCTTC
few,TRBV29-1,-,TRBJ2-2,CSVPRSSVTTGELFF,TGCAGCGTTCCGCGGTCCAGCGTGACCACCGGGGAGCTGTTTTTT